This T cell receptor (beta chain) originates from a study of T cell responses to AZD1222 COVID-19 vaccine. About the study: Second-dose intervals near 4 or 12 weeks were combined.

Notes on the study in general: Close to half of all spike-specific TCRs reportedly target regions of the variants that are unmutated. Among those given AZD1222, only six were seropositive at baseline. Only after the peak T cell response were repertoires sampled.

The CDR3 has 14 residues. Trimming removed 2 bases from V and 7 bases from J; junction bases left unmatched: 3. CDR1 is MNHEY, CDR2 SVGAGI, per germline. The protocol was immunoSEQ multiplex PCR, while the TCRdb copy is restricted to in-frame clones and leaves out a portion. The sample holds 100,000 to 150,000 clones, 80% to 90% seen once. A note on this clone: As yet, its antigen is unknown.

The starting material was peripheral blood, obtained on day 0 of AZD1222 vaccination. The chain combines TRBV6-5 with TRBJ1-4, with TRBD1 matching 8 bases. The receptor was derived from an adult in good health. The CDR3 sequence is CASSYQTGVEKLFF. CDR3 nucleotide sequence: TGTGCCAGCAGTTACCAGACAGGGGTTGAAAAACTGTTTTTT.